What follows is one T cell receptor beta chain and its context. Antigen unknown. Here immunoSEQ multiplex PCR was the method, and the copy in TCRdb shows in-frame clones only, minus some. The sample shows approximately 95,000 clones, 67% of them seen only once. Trimming removed 1 base from V and 3 bases from J, with 7 bases in between. This CDR3 is 13 amino acids long. The germline V gene encodes CDR1 LNHDA and CDR2 SQIVND (reference sequence). Both CD45RO+ cells and CCR7-negative CD45RA+ TemRA cells were combined to make up CD8 memory. This record belongs to a study of shared clonotypes between healthy human individuals. Study findings and constraints: Donor clonotype sharing was expected to depend on sequencing depth. Shared across a few donors were around 5% of the naive CD4 clonotypes.

Sequenced input: memory CD8+ T cells sorted from blood. Documented subset: CD45RO+ cells pooled with CCR7-negative TemRA cells. The sequence derives from a man aged 25-45 years in good health. The chain couples TRBV19 to TRBJ2-7; D unclear. CDR3 coding DNA: TGTGCCAGTAGTATAGGAGCCGGCTACGAGCAGTACTTC. It codes for CASSIGAGYEQYF.